The 2 T cell receptor beta chains below come from one sample, sequenced in a study of blood T cell repertoires in COVID-19 (dated by TCRdb to about 2020). The method was the immunoSEQ multiplex PCR assay. Imported from immuneACCESS, the table was reduced by TCRdb to in-frame sequences with V and J called. These copies leave out some clones; in studies compared against another copy, an unresolved V gene accounts for under half, and the cause of the remainder is not known. A total of 80,000 to 100,000 clones appear in this sample, over 75% of them only once. Together, the top ten hold 4% to 5.5% of the sample. Specimen: peripheral blood. The receptors come from a man aged 55 to 69 with acute or convalescent COVID-19.

This chain links TRBV7-2 with TRBJ2-3; 10 bases match TRBD2. There are 17 residues in the CDR3. The germline gives CDR1 SGHTA, CDR2 FQGNSA. V was pared by 5 bases and J by 2 bases, with 10 bases of the junction left unmatched. The CDR3 loop reads CASSPQRTSGFTDTQYF. The DNA of the CDR3 is TGTGCCAGCAGCCCCCAACGGACTAGCGGCTTCACAGATACGCAGTATTTT. Combining the CDR3 with reference TRBV7-2 and TRBJ2-3 gives the whole variable domain GAGVSQSPSNKVTEKGKDVELRCDPISGHTALYWYRQSLGQGLEFLIYFQGNSAPDKSGLPSDRFSAERTGGSVSTLTIQRTQQEDSAVYLCASSPQRTSGFTDTQYFGPGTRLTVL.

The chain couples TRBV12-1 to TRBJ2-1; TRBD2, the table's D call, lacks a check against the DNA. TRBV12-1 is a pseudogene locus. The CDR3 length is 16 residues. The CDR3: CASSFHPSGPSFEQFF. CDR3 nucleotides: TGTGCCAGCAGCTTTCATCCTAGCGGCCCCTCATTTGAGCAGTTCTTC.